This is a list of T cell receptor beta chains from one sample in a study of prognosis after radiotherapy for stage I lung cancer. TCRdb redid the calling of the multiplex PCR reads with MiXCR, one entry per CDR3 protein. Of fewer than 25,000 distinct CDR3 sequences listed, about a quarter are singletons. The starting material was PBMCs, obtained before or after stereotactic body radiation therapy (not recorded which). These receptors all stem from a donor over 45 with non-small cell lung cancer. The CDR3 runs from the conserved cysteine through the conserved F or W. D genes are given only for firm matches. Only part of the rows carry a size: once, few, many, or a class if the clone is expanded.

many	TRBD2	TRBV6-1	TRBJ2-2	CASRNKAPGLTNTGELFF	TGTGCCAGCAGGAACAAAGCGCCGGGACTAACGAACACCGGGGAGCTGTTTTTT
medium-sized	NA	TRBV20-1	TRBJ2-1	CSARASRAAYNEQFF	TGCAGTGCTAGAGCGTCCAGGGCGGCCTACAATGAGCAGTTCTTC
many	NA	TRBV12-3/TRBV12-4	TRBJ2-7	CASGQAPYEQYF	TGTGCCAGCGGCCAAGCCCCCTACGAGCAGTACTTC
many	TRBD2	TRBV2	TRBJ2-3	CASSEGTSGRGPDTQYF	TGTGCCAGCAGTGAAGGGACTAGCGGGAGGGGGCCAGATACGCAGTATTTT
many	NA	TRBV7-9	TRBJ1-1	CASRQNTEAFF	TGTGCCAGCAGGCAGAACACTGAAGCTTTCTTT
many	NA	TRBV7-6	TRBJ2-1	CASSLAPGNYNEQFF	TGTGCCAGCAGCTTAGCCCCGGGGAACTACAATGAGCAGTTCTTC
many	TRBD2	TRBV6-2/TRBV6-3	TRBJ2-1	CASRTPSGSNEQFF	TGTGCCAGCAGGACCCCTAGCGGGAGTAATGAGCAGTTCTTC
medium-sized	NA	TRBV30	TRBJ1-6	CAWSKQGGALHF	TGTGCCTGGAGCAAGCAGGGTGGTGCCCTCCACTTT
NA	TRBD1	TRBV2	TRBJ2-3	CASKTGGITDTQYF	TGTGCCAGCAAAACAGGGGGAATCACAGATACGCAGTATTTT
many	TRBD1	TRBV5-1	TRBJ1-1	CASSLYRGNTEAFF	TGCGCCAGCAGCTTGTACAGGGGGAACACTGAAGCTTTCTTT
many	TRBD2	TRBV28	TRBJ2-6	CASSPSTSGARSGANVLTF	TGTGCCAGCAGTCCCTCCACTAGCGGAGCCCGCTCTGGGGCCAACGTCCTGACTTTC
many	NA	TRBV4-3	TRBJ2-1	CASSQGSGDVDEQFF	TGCGCCAGCAGCCAAGGTTCCGGAGATGTCGATGAGCAGTTCTTC
many	NA	TRBV7-2	TRBJ1-1	CTSSSGTYVNTEAFF	TGTACCAGCAGCTCAGGGACATACGTGAACACTGAAGCTTTCTTT
many	NA	TRBV11-2	TRBJ2-2	CASSLRGAGEVTGELFF	TGTGCCAGCAGCTTACGGGGGGCGGGAGAGGTCACCGGGGAGCTGTTTTTT
many	TRBD1	TRBV11-2	TRBJ2-5	CASSLQGASVETQYF	TGTGCCAGCAGCTTACAGGGGGCGTCTGTGGAGACCCAGTACTTC
medium-sized	TRBD2	TRBV6-4	TRBJ2-3	CASSYAGVITDTQYF	TGTGCCAGCAGTTACGCGGGAGTTATCACAGATACGCAGTATTTT
NA	TRBD2	TRBV9	TRBJ2-1	CASSEAGDIAKNEQFF	TGTGCCAGCAGCGAAGCGGGAGATATCGCCAAAAATGAGCAGTTCTTC
many	TRBD1	TRBV19	TRBJ1-4	CASSIQGAEKLFF	TGTGCCAGTAGTATCCAGGGGGCTGAAAAACTGTTTTTT
NA	NA	TRBV5-1	TRBJ1-1	CASSLAGSAIEAFF	TGCGCCAGCAGCTTGGCCGGGAGTGCCATTGAAGCTTTCTTT
many	TRBD2	TRBV19	TRBJ2-3	CASSIASSGRAEPRVDTQYF	TGTGCCAGTAGTATAGCTTCTAGCGGGAGGGCCGAACCGAGGGTAGATACGCAGTATTTT
many	NA	TRBV7-9	TRBJ2-5	CASSGPAEETQYF	TGTGCCAGCAGCGGCCCCGCGGAAGAGACCCAGTACTTC
NA	NA	TRBV5-1	TRBJ2-7	CTSIDGDPNGAEQYF	TGCACCAGCATTGATGGTGACCCCAATGGGGCCGAGCAGTACTTC
many	TRBD2	TRBV7-8	TRBJ2-2	CVSSLAGNPGLAGAGELFF	TGTGTCAGCAGCTTAGCGGGTAATCCGGGACTAGCGGGAGCCGGGGAGCTGTTTTTT
NA	TRBD2	TRBV20-1	TRBJ2-4	CSARGAGEYENIQYF	TGCAGTGCTAGAGGGGCGGGAGAGTATGAAAACATTCAGTACTTC
many	TRBD1	TRBV30	TRBJ1-4	CAWAGGTTNEKLFF	TGTGCCTGGGCAGGGGGCACAACTAATGAAAAACTGTTTTTT
many	TRBD2	TRBV4-1	TRBJ2-5	CASSRTGLVLTETQYF	TGCGCCAGCAGCCGGACGGGACTAGTTCTTACAGAGACCCAGTACTTC
many	TRBD2	TRBV15	TRBJ2-1	CATSRDKGSGVVYNEQFF	TGTGCCACCAGCAGAGATAAGGGTAGCGGGGTCGTCTACAATGAGCAGTTCTTC
once	TRBD2	TRBV6-4	TRBJ2-3	CASRPSGWRTDTQYF	TGTGCCAGCAGACCTAGCGGGTGGAGGACAGATACGCAGTATTTT
many	NA	TRBV11-3	TRBJ2-2	CASSLVGGGQTGELFF	TGTGCCAGCAGCTTAGTTGGAGGAGGTCAAACCGGGGAGCTGTTTTTT
many	NA	TRBV3-1	TRBJ2-1	CASSQVLGRADNEQFF	TGTGCCAGCAGCCAAGTGCTCGGGAGAGCGGACAATGAGCAGTTCTTC
NA	NA	TRBV4-3	TRBJ2-6	CASSQELRGRTYGDNVLTF	TGCGCCAGCAGCCAAGAGCTGAGGGGGAGGACCTATGGGGACAACGTCCTGACTTTC
many	TRBD2	TRBV15	TRBJ2-2	CATSRDPLAGTGELFF	TGTGCCACCAGCAGAGATCCCCTAGCGGGCACCGGGGAGCTGTTTTTT
many	TRBD2	TRBV6-1	TRBJ2-1	CASISLAGSYNEQFF	TGTGCCAGCATAAGCCTAGCGGGATCCTACAATGAGCAGTTCTTC
many	NA	TRBV7-8	TRBJ2-1	CASSFGTGSYNEQFF	TGTGCCAGCAGCTTTGGGACCGGCTCCTACAATGAGCAGTTCTTC
many	NA	TRBV5-1	TRBJ1-1	CASSTDRMNTEAFF	TGCGCCAGCAGCACGGACAGAATGAACACTGAAGCTTTCTTT
NA	NA	TRBV6-2/TRBV6-3	TRBJ2-6	CAISRFSIGSGANVLTF	TGTGCCATCAGTCGTTTTTCTATAGGCTCTGGGGCCAACGTCCTTACTTTC
many	TRBD2	TRBV3-1	TRBJ2-3	CASSQGTSGSWTDTQYF	TGTGCCAGCAGCCAAGGAACTAGCGGGAGTTGGACAGATACGCAGTATTTT
many	TRBD2	TRBV5-4	TRBJ2-2	CASSAGLEGTGELFF	TGTGCCAGCAGCGCGGGACTAGAGGGCACCGGGGAGCTGTTTTTT
many	TRBD1	TRBV6-1	TRBJ1-3	CASSWDRGTNTIYF	TGTGCCAGCAGTTGGGACAGGGGGACTAACACCATATATTTT
many	NA	TRBV18	TRBJ2-7	CASSPGYNYEQYF	TGTGCCAGCTCACCAGGCTATAACTACGAGCAGTACTTC
NA	TRBD1	TRBV7-2	TRBJ2-3	CASRSGRQGGKQYF	TGTGCCAGCAGATCAGGGCGACAGGGTGGTAAGCAGTATTTT
many	TRBD2	TRBV7-6	TRBJ2-1	CASSPSIFEREGSYNEQFF	TGTGCCAGCAGCCCAAGCATCTTTGAGCGGGAGGGCTCCTACAATGAGCAGTTCTTC
many	TRBD2	TRBV6-5	TRBJ2-7	CASSYIGLAGVSYEQYF	TGTGCCAGCAGTTACATCGGACTAGCGGGAGTATCTTACGAGCAGTACTTC
many	NA	TRBV7-2	TRBJ1-1	CASSLAGGSEAFF	TGTGCCAGCAGCTTAGCTGGGGGTTCTGAAGCTTTCTTT
many	NA	TRBV18	TRBJ2-7	CASSPATWNSYEQYF	TGTGCCAGCTCACCTGCCACTTGGAACTCCTACGAGCAGTACTTC
few	NA	TRBV5-6	TRBJ2-4	CASSFGTKNIQYF	TGTGCCAGCAGCTTCGGGACTAAAAACATTCAGTACTTC
many	NA	TRBV27	TRBJ2-3	CASSLTRDTQYF	TGTGCCAGCAGTTTAACACGGGATACGCAGTATTTT
NA	TRBD1	TRBV2	TRBJ2-3	CASSQGVKTDTQYF	TGTGCCAGCAGCCAGGGGGTTAAAACAGATACGCAGTATTTT
many	NA	TRBV9	TRBJ2-2	CASSVGRWGPSNTGELFF	TGTGCCAGCAGCGTAGGGCGATGGGGACCGTCGAACACCGGGGAGCTGTTTTTT
many	NA	TRBV7-9	TRBJ2-2	CASSLGLNTGELFF	TGTGCCAGCAGCTTAGGGCTAAACACCGGGGAGCTGTTTTTT
many	NA	TRBV13	TRBJ2-7	CASRGTGGPQYF	TGTGCCAGCAGAGGCACCGGGGGGCCTCAGTACTTC
many	TRBD2	TRBV20-1	TRBJ2-3	CSAEEGLAGVGDTQYF	TGCAGTGCTGAGGAGGGACTAGCGGGAGTCGGAGATACGCAGTATTTT
many	NA	TRBV12-3/TRBV12-4	TRBJ1-4	CASSKQGSGNEKLFF	TGTGCCAGCAGTAAACAGGGAAGTGGGAATGAAAAACTGTTTTTT
few	TRBD2	TRBV9	TRBJ2-7	CASSTGGEQYF	TGTGCCAGCAGCACGGGGGGCGAGCAGTACTTC
NA	NA	TRBV20-1	TRBJ2-7	CSARQLEGVYEQYF	TGCAGTGCGCGTCAGCTAGAGGGAGTTTACGAGCAGTACTTC
many	NA	TRBV6-1	TRBJ2-7	CASRPTRVDEQYF	TGTGCCAGCAGGCCGACACGGGTTGACGAGCAGTACTTC
NA	NA	TRBV12-3/TRBV12-4	TRBJ1-5	CASSLEWGVNQPQHF	TGTGCCAGCAGTTTAGAGTGGGGTGTTAATCAGCCCCAGCATTTT
medium-sized	NA	TRBV6-1	TRBJ2-7	CASSVLSAEPYEQYF	TGTGCCAGCAGTGTTTTGTCGGCAGAGCCCTACGAGCAGTACTTC
NA	NA	TRBV27	TRBJ2-7	CASSPAVGAPSF	TGTGCCAGCAGTCCCGCGGTCGGAGCCCCATCCTTC
NA	TRBD2	TRBV7-9	TRBJ2-1	CASKLAGGRRGEQFF	TGTGCCAGCAAATTAGCGGGCGGGAGGAGGGGTGAGCAGTTCTTC